This T cell receptor (beta chain) was observed in a study of blood T cell repertoires in COVID-19. TCRdb's table, derived via immunoSEQ multiplex PCR, lists solely in-frame clones and lacks some. The profile shows about 280,000 clones, about 85% of them singletons. J was trimmed by 3 bases and V by 2 bases; bases with no gene match: 4. Germline V gene lookup returns CDR1 MDHEN and CDR2 SYDVKM. The CDR3 extends over 14 amino acids. The sequence derives from a woman between 45 and 65 years old who had recovered from COVID-19. The sequencing input was peripheral blood. The chain joins TRBV28 to TRBJ2-7, with TRBD1 matching 7 bases. The CDR3 sequence is CASSLDRVVYEQYF. In DNA, the CDR3 is TGTGCCAGCAGTTTAGACAGGGTGGTCTACGAGCAGTACTTC.